The 25 T cell receptor beta chains presented below share a single source sample, sequenced in a study of blood T cell repertoires in COVID-19. Produced via immunoSEQ multiplex PCR; TCRdb's table is partial and in-frame only. The profile shows some 45,000 clones, roughly 80% of them singletons. Sequences were obtained from peripheral blood. Receptor source: a woman in her sixties with acute or convalescent COVID-19.

The chain has TRBV11-1 and TRBJ2-1; D is possibly TRBD1 (5 bases). Germline CDR1 is SGHAT and CDR2 is FQDESV (reference sequence). This CDR3 region has 12 residues. V lost 1 base to trimming and J lost 9 bases, with 7 bases between them. CDR3 DNA: TGTGCCAGCAGCTTAGACAGGAGTGAGCAGTTCTTC. This encodes CASSLDRSEQFF.

The chain couples TRBV27 to TRBJ1-1; 9 nucleotides line up with TRBD1. Germline V CDR1 and CDR2: MNHEY, SMNVEV (reference sequence). V was pared by 5 bases and J by 6 bases, with 7 bases of the junction left unmatched. The CDR3 totals 14 residues. As DNA, the CDR3 is TGTGCCAGCAGTAAACAGGGGGCGAATGCTGAAGCTTTCTTT. Its translation: CASSKQGANAEAFF.

V gene TRBV19 combines with J gene TRBJ2-2; TRBD2 might be the D (6 bases). Looked up from germline, CDR1 is LNHDA and CDR2 is SQIVND (reference sequence). With 3 bases removed from V and 6 bases from J, the gap between germline ends came to 17 bases. This CDR3 comprises 16 residues. CDR3 loop: CASSIPTSIDPGELFF. CDR3 DNA sequence: TGTGCCAGTAGTATTCCCACTAGCATCGATCCCGGGGAGCTGTTTTTT.

The rearrangement uses TRBV10-3 and TRBJ1-5; 9 positions agree with TRBD1. Trimming removed 6 bases from V and 9 bases from J; junction bases left unmatched: 6. The germline CDR1 and CDR2 sequences are ENHRY and SYGVKD. The CDR3 totals 13 residues. CDR3 nucleotides: TGTGCCATCAGCACAGGGGGCCCAGGGCCCCAGCATTTT. The encoded protein is CAISTGGPGPQHF.

This CDR3 is CASSVPGQVDYGYTF. DNA for the CDR3: TGTGCCAGCAGCGTACCGGGACAGGTTGACTATGGCTACACCTTC. The chain combines TRBV7-8 with TRBJ1-2; 8 bases match TRBD1. Germline loops: CDR1 SGHVS, CDR2 FQNEAQ. This CDR3 is built from 15 residues. Germline trimming cut 5 bases from V and 3 bases from J; bases unmatched to any gene: 8.

This rearrangement joins TRBV15 to TRBJ1-3; no firm D call. Germline V lookup: CDR1 LNHNV, CDR2 YYDKDF (reference sequence). Trimming took off 5 bases at V and 2 bases at J, with 16 bases between the two ends. This CDR3 region has 16 residues. CDR3 sequence (DNA): TGTGCCACCAGCTCCTGGAGGGAAAGCCCTGGAAACACCATATATTTT. It yields the protein CATSSWRESPGNTIYF.

V usage is TRBV6-5 and J usage is TRBJ2-1, with 8 nucleotides matching TRBD1. The CDR3 runs to 15 residues. V trimming: 4 bases; J trimming: 2 bases; junction bases outside the gene matches: 4. CDR1 and CDR2 from the germline V gene are MNHEY and SVGAGI. The CDR3 region is CASSLQGVAYNEQFF. As DNA, the CDR3 is TGTGCCAGCAGTTTACAGGGGGTGGCCTACAATGAGCAGTTCTTC.

The rearrangement links TRBV9 to TRBJ2-2; 8 nucleotides align to TRBD1. The CDR3 runs 16 residues. Germline lookup yields CDR1 SGDLS and CDR2 YYNGEE. The V segment lost 3 bases and the J segment 4 bases; nucleotides outside the gene matches: 8. CDR3 amino acids: CASSDGTGLGTGELFF. The CDR3 DNA reads TGTGCCAGCAGCGACGGGACAGGCCTTGGCACCGGGGAGCTGTTTTTT.

This chain connects TRBV23-1 to TRBJ2-7; TRBD1 aligns across 10 bases. TRBV23-1 is noted as an ORF with a role that remains uncertain. The V segment lost 7 bases and the J segment 5 bases; nucleotides outside the gene matches: 5. CDR3 length: 13 residues. The CDR3 coding sequence is TGCGCCAGCACCCGGGACAGGGGCCACGAGCAGTACTTC. Translation: CASTRDRGHEQYF.

V and J are TRBV27 and TRBJ1-1, with D possibly being TRBD1 (5 bases). Trimming cost V 2 bases and J 2 bases, with 12 bases left between them. The V gene's germline CDR1 is MNHEY and CDR2 SMNVEV (reference sequence). The CDR3 loop spans 15 amino acids. CDR3 nucleotides: TGTGCCAGCAGTTTAGGGGCACGGCGAAACACTGAAGCTTTCTTT. It codes for CASSLGARRNTEAFF.

The chain links TRBV2 to TRBJ2-1; 13 bases fit TRBD2. Germline values: CDR1 SNHLY, CDR2 FYNNEI. V shed 1 base and J 8 bases; nucleotides not matched to a gene: 8. This CDR3 is 17 amino acids long. CDR3 nucleotides: TGTGCCAGCAGTGAAGGGTCACTAGCGGGGGGGCCCGATGAGCAGTTCTTC. It specifies CASSEGSLAGGPDEQFF.

The CDR3: CASSYSGRGTEAFF. Written as DNA, the CDR3 is TGTGCCAGCAGTTACTCGGGCAGGGGAACTGAAGCTTTCTTT. The V gene is TRBV6-5, the J gene TRBJ1-1; TRBD1 is a possible D gene (6 bases). With 0 bases removed from V and 5 bases from J, the gap between germline ends came to 10 bases. CDR1 and CDR2 (germline): MNHEY, SVGAGI. CDR3 length: 14 amino acids.

The chain joins TRBV7-2 to TRBJ1-1; 8 nucleotides align to TRBD1. Germline CDR1 is SGHTA and CDR2 is FQGNSA. J gave up 5 bases and V 5 bases, and 4 bases lay outside the gene matches. The CDR3 totals 13 residues. This CDR3 is CASSIRGQTEAFF. DNA of the CDR3: TGTGCCAGCAGCATCAGGGGGCAGACTGAAGCTTTCTTT.

The chain is built from TRBV12-3 or TRBV12-4 and TRBJ2-7; D might be TRBD2 (5 bases). CDR3 length: 13 residues. Trimming took off 2 bases at V and 2 bases at J, with 7 bases between the two ends. CDR3 DNA sequence: TGTGCCAGCAGTTTAAGCGGTACCTACGAGCAGTACTTC. Its protein product is CASSLSGTYEQYF.

This clone was recorded only once. V gene TRBV12-3 or TRBV12-4 combines with J gene TRBJ1-1; a possible D gene is TRBD1 (5 bases). There are 13 residues in the CDR3. V shed 3 bases and J shed 6 bases, with 11 bases lying between them. CDR3 in DNA: TGTGCCAGCAGTTTCGGGGGTAGGGCTGAAGCTTTCTTT. Protein: CASSFGGRAEAFF.

The V and J genes are TRBV25-1 and TRBJ2-7, with D unresolved. Between the trimmed V and J ends, which lost 6 bases and 0 bases, there was a span of 9 bases. Germline CDR1 is MGHDK and CDR2 is SYGVNS. This CDR3 contains 13 residues. The CDR3 here is CASRSFSSYEQYF. The CDR3 DNA is TGTGCCAGCAGATCTTTCAGCTCCTACGAGCAGTACTTC.

CDR3: CASSREVSSYEQYF. CDR3 coding DNA: TGCGCCAGCAGCCGGGAGGTCAGCTCCTACGAGCAGTACTTC. This chain joins TRBV5-1 and TRBJ2-7; TRBD2 aligns across 7 bases. J lost 0 bases, V lost 4 bases, and 4 bases had no gene match. Per germline, CDR1 SGHRS and CDR2 YFSETQ. CDR3 length: 14 amino acids.

The chain carries TRBV5-4 and TRBJ2-3; no definite D call. The germline gives CDR1 SGHNT, CDR2 YYREEE (reference sequence). Between the trimmed V and J ends, which lost 1 base and 4 bases, there was a span of 7 bases. This CDR3 has 13 residues. The CDR3 here is CASSLLTSDTQYF. The CDR3 DNA reads TGTGCCAGCAGCTTGCTGACTTCAGATACGCAGTATTTT.

This rearrangement joins TRBV5-6 to TRBJ2-7; 7 nucleotides align to TRBD1. Germline assignment: CDR1 SGHDT and CDR2 YYEEEE. With V trimmed by 0 bases and J by 4 bases, 13 bases remained unmatched. This CDR3 comprises 17 residues. CDR3 sequence: CASSLGPGQQQTYEQYF. CDR3 nucleotide sequence: TGTGCCAGCAGCTTGGGGCCGGGACAGCAACAAACTTACGAGCAGTACTTC. Full variable domain (rest looked up from reference TRBV5-6 and TRBJ2-7): DAGVTQSPTHLIKTRGQQVTLRCSPKSGHDTVSWYQQALGQGPQFIFQYYEEEERQRGNFPDRFSGHQFPNYSSELNVNALLLGDSALYLCASSLGPGQQQTYEQYFGPGTRLTVT.

The chain carries TRBV7-2 and TRBJ1-2; TRBD1 might be the D (5 bases). V lost 5 bases to trimming and J lost 3 bases, with 16 bases between them. Germline V CDR1 and CDR2: SGHTA, FQGNSA. The CDR3 length is 15 residues. This chain's CDR3 is CASSPRGTEDYGYTF. The CDR3 DNA reads as TGTGCCAGCAGCCCGCGCGGGACGGAGGACTATGGCTACACCTTC.

The chain recombines TRBV30 with TRBJ1-5, with 8 bases that match TRBD1. CDR1 and CDR2 from the germline V gene are GTSNPN and SVGIG (reference sequence). V was clipped by 0 bases and J by 5 bases; unmatched bases: 3. The CDR3 sequence is 14 residues long. This chain's CDR3 is CAWSVSGGYQPQHF. The CDR3 DNA reads TGTGCCTGGAGTGTATCAGGGGGCTATCAGCCCCAGCATTTT.

The gene calls are TRBV7-2 and TRBJ2-1; a weak D match, TRBD1 (6 bases). CDR1 is SGHTA, CDR2 FQGNSA, per germline. The CDR3 has 15 residues. V dropped 5 bases and J dropped 3 bases, with 14 bases sitting between them. DNA of the CDR3: TGTGCCAGCAGCCCGTCAGGGGCTAACTACAATGAGCAGTTCTTC. Protein sequence: CASSPSGANYNEQFF.

The chain recombines TRBV28 with TRBJ1-1; D unclear. The CDR3 runs 12 residues. V lost 5 bases and J lost 3, with 7 bases in between. Germline V gene sequence: CDR1 MDHEN, CDR2 SYDVKM. For the CDR3, the DNA is TGTGCCAGCAGTCCGGCGGACACTGAAGCTTTCTTT. Amino acid sequence: CASSPADTEAFF. Complete variable domain (other parts from reference TRBV28 and TRBJ1-1): DVKVTQSSRYLVKRTGEKVFLECVQDMDHENMFWYRQDPGLGLRLIYFSYDVKMKEKGDIPEGYSVSREKKERFSLILESASTNQTSMYLCASSPADTEAFFGQGTRLTVV.

This chain links TRBV5-1 with TRBJ2-3, with a tentative D call TRBD1 (5 bases). The germline V and J ends were trimmed by 0 bases and 0 bases, with 11 bases remaining between them. The CDR3 is 16 amino acids. Germline CDR1 is SGHRS and CDR2 is YFSETQ. CDR3 protein: CASSLVDTSSTDTQYF. The CDR3 nucleotides read TGCGCCAGCAGCTTGGTGGACACGTCTAGCACAGATACGCAGTATTTT.

The CDR3 nucleotides are TGTGCCTGGAGTAAAGGGACTAGCGGGGGAATGGATACGCAGTATTTT. Protein sequence: CAWSKGTSGGMDTQYF. The chain has TRBV30 and TRBJ2-3; 14 bases line up with TRBD2. Trimming at V came to 2 bases and at J to 6 bases, leaving 7 bases not matched to a gene. The CDR3 consists of 16 residues. Germline V gene sequence: CDR1 GTSNPN, CDR2 SVGIG (reference sequence).